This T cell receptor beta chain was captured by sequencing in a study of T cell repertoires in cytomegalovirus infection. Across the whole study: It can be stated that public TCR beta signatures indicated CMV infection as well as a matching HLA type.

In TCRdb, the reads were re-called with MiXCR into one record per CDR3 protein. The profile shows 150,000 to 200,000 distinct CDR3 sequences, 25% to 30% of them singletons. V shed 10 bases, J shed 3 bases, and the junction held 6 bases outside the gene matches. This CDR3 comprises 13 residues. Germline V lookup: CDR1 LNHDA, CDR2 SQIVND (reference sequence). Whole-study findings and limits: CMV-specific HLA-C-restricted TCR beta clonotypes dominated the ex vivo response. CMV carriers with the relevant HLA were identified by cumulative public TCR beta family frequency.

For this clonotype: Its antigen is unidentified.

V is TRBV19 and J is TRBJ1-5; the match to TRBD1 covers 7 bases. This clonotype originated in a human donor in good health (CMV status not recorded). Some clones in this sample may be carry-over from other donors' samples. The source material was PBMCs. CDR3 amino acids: CATRDSYNQPQHF. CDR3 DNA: TGTGCCACCAGGGACAGCTACAATCAGCCCCAGCATTTT.